The clone carrying this TCR beta chain was found once. These data are taken from a study of cytomegalovirus exposure and HLA in healthy donors. 13 Jbeta primers and 60 Vbeta primers were used for the PCR. Only in-frame clones appear in the TCRdb table, and some are missing; sequencing was by immunoSEQ multiplex PCR. The sample carries 76,000 or so clones, about 78% recorded once. The germline V gene has CDR1 SGHVS and CDR2 FNYEAQ. V shed 2 bases, J shed 8 bases, and the junction held 19 bases outside the gene matches. This CDR3 spans 19 amino acids. The origin of this receptor is a woman aged 40 to 50 in good health and CMV-seropositive. The chain combines TRBV7-6 with TRBJ2-1; the match to TRBD2 covers 9 bases. The sample consisted of PBMCs. The CDR3 coding sequence is TGTGCCAGCAGCTTACGGGGACCAAATAGAGCGGGGGGCCCGGATGAGCAGTTCTTC. This codes for CASSLRGPNRAGGPDEQFF.